This entry is about one T cell receptor beta chain. What it binds is not known. This entry comes from a study of neoadjuvant anti-PD-1 for oral cavity cancer. The time point denotes: after neoadjuvant nivolumab, at surgical resection. Patients were newly diagnosed with stage II-IVA oral cavity squamous cell carcinoma without prior systemic or radiation treatment. Cohort: HPV-negative, locally advanced oral cavity squamous cell carcinoma patients. Profiled with immunoSEQ multiplex PCR; TCRdb holds only in-frame clones, not every one. The table has about 14,000 clones, about four fifths seen once. The germline gives CDR1 WNHNN, CDR2 SYGVQD (reference sequence). CDR3 size: 15 residues. V shed 2 bases and J shed 7 bases, with 14 bases lying between them. General study findings and limits: Only a few patients per response group were TCR-analyzed; validation needed.

Sample: PBMCs, taken after nivolumab (anti-PD-1) treatment. The chain is built from TRBV10-1 and TRBJ1-4; weak D call: TRBD1 (6 bases). The sequence derives from a person aged 35 to 85 with oral cavity squamous cell carcinoma. The CDR3 DNA follows: TGCGCCAGCAGTGAGACGACAGGCGGGGTTGAAAAACTGTTTTTT. Translation gives CASSETTGGVEKLFF.